This TCR beta chain was found in a study of T cell repertoires in cytomegalovirus infection. Looking at the study overall: It can be stated that public TCR beta signatures indicated CMV infection as well as a matching HLA type.

Study-level points and caveats: Individuals carrying CMV plus the relevant HLA were identified by cumulative frequency of public TCR beta families. In two of eight donors, the top clonotype was HLA-C-restricted CMV-specific.

In the case of this clonotype: Antigen specificity is unknown.

TCRdb independently ran MiXCR on the reads; one entry per CDR3 protein. The table has about 130,000 distinct CDR3 sequences, about 24% seen once. With 4 bases removed from V and 0 bases from J, the gap between germline ends came to 6 bases. Per germline, CDR1 SQVTM and CDR2 ANQGSEA. CDR3 length equals 13 residues. The gene calls are TRBV29-1 and TRBJ2-2; D remains ambiguous. The sample taken for sequencing was PBMCs, sequenced either directly or after in vitro stimulation (not recorded which). The TCR sequence derives from a human donor in good health (CMV status not recorded). Some clones in this sample may be carry-over from other donors' samples. CDR3 loop: CSVVMTNTGELFF. In DNA, the CDR3 is TGCAGCGTTGTCATGACGAACACCGGGGAGCTGTTTTTT.